A single sample gave rise to the 30 T cell receptor beta chains below, sequenced in a study of cytomegalovirus exposure and HLA in healthy donors. Use of 60 Vbeta and 13 Jbeta primers characterized the PCR. Here immunoSEQ multiplex PCR was the method, and the copy in TCRdb shows in-frame clones only, minus some. Of some 100,000 clones in the sample, about 75% are singletons; the top ten hold 13% to 15%. The sequenced sample was PBMCs. The origin of the receptors is a male donor in good health and CMV-seropositive.

The J gene is TRBJ2-3, the V gene TRBV7-2; 9 positions agree with TRBD2. The CDR3 loop spans 14 amino acids. The J segment lost 12 bases and the V segment lost 5 bases, leaving 12 bases of the junction unmatched. The germline V gene encodes CDR1 SGHTA and CDR2 FQGNSA. CDR3 DNA: TGTGCCAGCAGCCCACGCGGGGGGGCCCGAGGACAGTATTTT. Protein sequence: CASSPRGGARGQYF.

This chain joins TRBV4-3 and TRBJ2-5; TRBD2 matches at 9 bases. V was pared by 0 bases and J by 3 bases, with 8 bases of the junction left unmatched. Germline values: CDR1 LGHNA, CDR2 YSLEER. CDR3 size: 17 residues. CDR3 residues: CASSQEPPAGGEETQYF. The CDR3 DNA follows: TGCGCCAGCAGCCAAGAACCGCCAGCGGGGGGCGAAGAGACCCAGTACTTC.

This chain uses TRBV19 with TRBJ1-5, with D perhaps matching TRBD1 (5 bases). V gave up 5 bases and J gave up 0 bases, with 11 bases separating them. The germline V gene has CDR1 LNHDA and CDR2 SQIVND (reference sequence). The CDR3 consists of 15 residues. For the CDR3, the DNA is TGTGCCAGTAGTCCCAGGGCGAGTAGCAATCAGCCCCAGCATTTT. Its translation: CASSPRASSNQPQHF.

The chain is built from TRBV10-3 and TRBJ1-5, with D possibly matching TRBD1 (5 bases). The CDR3 has 13 amino acids. V was trimmed by 4 bases and J by 4 bases, leaving 8 bases between them. Germline CDR1 is ENHRY and CDR2 is SYGVKD. This CDR3 is CAISATVNQPQHF. The CDR3 region has the DNA TGTGCCATCAGTGCGACAGTGAATCAGCCCCAGCATTTT.

The chain uses TRBV29-1 and TRBJ2-7; 7 nucleotides line up with TRBD1. Germline V CDR1 and CDR2: SQVTM, ANQGSEA. The CDR3 loop spans 12 amino acids. The ends lost 7 bases at V and 3 bases at J; junction bases unmatched: 6. The CDR3 sequence is CSAGTEDYEQYF. Written as DNA, the CDR3 is TGCAGCGCCGGGACAGAAGACTACGAGCAGTACTTC.

V gene TRBV11-2 combines with J gene TRBJ2-5, with 9 bases matching TRBD2. Germline values: CDR1 SGHAT, CDR2 FQNNGV. J gave up 5 bases and V 3 bases, and 4 bases lay outside the gene matches. The CDR3 sequence is 14 residues long. The CDR3 DNA reads as TGTGCCAGCAGCTTTGGGGCGGGGGGGGAGACCCAGTACTTC. This sequence encodes CASSFGAGGETQYF.

Comment on this clone: The sample holds other DNA sequences that translate to the same CDR3. The CDR3 is CASSPQGGGNYGYTF. For the CDR3, the DNA is TGTGCCAGCAGCCCACAGGGAGGGGGTAACTATGGCTACACCTTC. The J gene is TRBJ1-2, the V gene TRBV7-9, with a weak D call TRBD1 (6 bases). Germline CDR1 is SEHNR and CDR2 is FQNEAQ (reference sequence). The CDR3 spans 15 residues. Trimming removed 5 bases at V and 1 base at J, with 14 bases between.

The V call is TRBV5-1, the J call TRBJ2-2; 13 bases are a match to TRBD2. Germline V gives CDR1 SGHRS, CDR2 YFSETQ. The CDR3 extends over 17 amino acids. V lost 4 bases and J lost 1; bases outside the gene matches: 4. The DNA for the CDR3 is TGCGCCAGCAGCCGGACTAGCGGGGGTTGGAACACCGGGGAGCTGTTTTTT. As protein: CASSRTSGGWNTGELFF.

This chain uses TRBV9 with TRBJ1-4; D ambiguous. The CDR3 extends over 14 amino acids. The germline V gene has CDR1 SGDLS and CDR2 YYNGEE. V gave up 3 bases and J gave up 4 bases, with 10 bases separating them. The CDR3 bases are TGTGCCAGCAGCGCGCAGGCCCATAATGAAAAACTGTTTTTT. This gives the protein CASSAQAHNEKLFF.

This chain uses TRBV5-1 with TRBJ2-2, with a weak D call TRBD1 (6 bases). Germline values: CDR1 SGHRS, CDR2 YFSETQ. The germline V and J ends were trimmed by 4 bases and 5 bases, with 18 bases remaining between them. The CDR3 sequence is 16 residues long. The DNA of the CDR3 is TGCGCCAGCAGCCCGGGACGGGCAGGGGAGACCGGGGAGCTGTTTTTT. This translates into CASSPGRAGETGELFF.

This rearrangement joins TRBV7-9 to TRBJ2-7; D perhaps matches TRBD1 (5 bases). The V and J ends lost 4 bases and 5 bases respectively, with 15 bases between them. Germline loops: CDR1 SEHNR, CDR2 FQNEAQ (reference sequence). This CDR3 is built from 14 residues. The CDR3 nucleotides read TGTGCCAGCAGCTATACAGGCAATATCAACGAGCAGTACTTC. Amino acid sequence: CASSYTGNINEQYF.

CDR3 nucleotides: TGTGCCAGCAGTGAAGGAGGGGGCAATTCACCCCTCCACTTT. It encodes CASSEGGGNSPLHF. V and J are TRBV6-1 and TRBJ1-6, with 7 positions matching TRBD1. This CDR3 is built from 14 residues. Trimming removed 1 base from V and 7 bases from J; junction bases left unmatched: 1. The V gene's germline CDR1 is MNHNS and CDR2 SASEGT.

This chain uses TRBV28 with TRBJ2-3, with TRBD2 identical over 14 bases. CDR1 and CDR2 from the germline V gene are MDHEN and SYDVKM. V was pared by 2 bases and J by 3 bases, with 7 bases of the junction left unmatched. The CDR3 length is 18 residues. CDR3 sequence: CASSLPTSGGDKTDTQYF. In DNA, the CDR3 is TGTGCCAGCAGTTTACCGACTAGCGGGGGGGATAAAACAGATACGCAGTATTTT.

This sequence joins TRBV9 and TRBJ2-2; D may be TRBD2 (5 bases). With 0 bases removed from V and 11 bases from J, the gap between germline ends came to 14 bases. The germline V gene has CDR1 SGDLS and CDR2 YYNGEE. The CDR3 sequence is 14 residues long. The CDR3 DNA follows: TGTGCCAGCAGCGTAGATCCGGGGTGGTCTGAGCTGTTTTTT. This codes for CASSVDPGWSELFF.

This chain connects TRBV6-5 to TRBJ2-7; 12 bases match TRBD1. Germline V CDR1 and CDR2: MNHEY, SVGAGI. V lost 1 base and J lost 6; bases outside the gene matches: 4. This CDR3 contains 15 residues. Written as DNA, the CDR3 is TGTGCCAGCAGTTACTTGGGACAGGGGGCGGGCGAGCAGTACTTC. Translation: CASSYLGQGAGEQYF.

The chain links TRBV5-8 to TRBJ1-5; the match to TRBD1 covers 7 bases. CDR3 length equals 17 residues. The junction had 16 bases not matched to a gene; V was cut back by 4 bases and J by 6 bases. Germline V lookup: CDR1 SGHTS, CDR2 YDEGEE. CDR3 bases: TGTGCCAGCAGCCCCGGGGCCAGGGGGGCCTCCGGTCAGCCCCAGCATTTT. This codes for CASSPGARGASGQPQHF.

This chain joins TRBV11-3 and TRBJ2-4; maybe TRBD2 (6 bases). With 4 bases removed from V and 9 bases from J, the gap between germline ends came to 19 bases. CDR3 length: 15 residues. Looked up from germline, CDR1 is SGHNT and CDR2 is YENEEA. This CDR3 is CASSSLGPGGSIQYF. CDR3 in DNA: TGTGCCAGCAGCTCCCTTGGGCCTGGGGGGAGCATTCAGTACTTC. The variable domain in full, with the rest retrieved from reference TRBV11-3 and TRBJ2-4, is EAGVVQSPRYKIIEKKQPVAFWCNPISGHNTLYWYLQNLGQGPELLIRYENEEAVDDSQLPKDRFSAERLKGVDSTLKIQPAELGDSAVYLCASSSLGPGGSIQYFGAGTRLSVL.

The chain has TRBV10-3 and TRBJ1-4, with D unresolved. From germline, CDR1 is ENHRY and CDR2 SYGVKD. V was cut by 8 bases and J by 5 bases, with 12 bases left in between. CDR3 size: 13 residues. CDR3 nucleotides: TGTGCCATCGGACTTCGCCCGAATGAAAAACTGTTTTTT. Its translation is CAIGLRPNEKLFF.

In this sample, this clone turned up once. This chain joins TRBV5-1 and TRBJ2-7; 7 bases line up with TRBD1. The J segment lost 5 bases and the V segment lost 4 bases, leaving 6 bases of the junction unmatched. CDR1 and CDR2 from the germline V gene are SGHRS and YFSETQ. There are 13 residues in the CDR3. The CDR3 nucleotides are TGCGCCAGCAGCCCTCAGGGGGTCGACGAGCAGTACTTC. It specifies CASSPQGVDEQYF.

This clone has a handful of counts. This chain links TRBV6-1 with TRBJ1-2, with D unclear. This CDR3 has 18 residues. The germline V gene encodes CDR1 MNHNS and CDR2 SASEGT. The V end lost 0 bases, the J end lost 0 bases, and 17 bases lay between the germline ends. CDR3 coding DNA: TGTGCCAGCAGTGAAGCGCACGTAGTCGCGGGAGCTAACTATGGCTACACCTTC. It encodes CASSEAHVVAGANYGYTF.

This clone was observed once. The V and J genes are TRBV30 and TRBJ1-4; 9 bases line up with TRBD1. The V and J ends lost 5 bases and 4 bases, in that order; junction bases with no gene match: 14. The germline V gene has CDR1 GTSNPN and CDR2 SVGIG (reference sequence). The length of the CDR3 is 17 residues. The CDR3 sequence is CAWQPGQGEFGNEKLFF. CDR3 nucleotides: TGTGCCTGGCAGCCGGGACAGGGTGAATTTGGTAATGAAAAACTGTTTTTT.

This sequence joins TRBV30 and TRBJ1-2; no firm D call. The V and J ends lost 3 bases and 4 bases respectively, with 15 bases between them. CDR3 size: 14 residues. CDR1 is GTSNPN and CDR2 is SVGIG in the germline V gene (reference sequence). The CDR3 bases are TGTGCCTGGAGGACGACTTCGGAGACCTATGGCTACACCTTC. This sequence encodes CAWRTTSETYGYTF. Combining the CDR3 with reference TRBV30 and TRBJ1-2 gives the whole variable domain SQTIHQWPATLVQPVGSPLSLECTVEGTSNPNLYWYRQAAGRGLQLLFYSVGIGQISSEVPQNLSASRPQDRQFILSSKKLLLSDSGFYLCAWRTTSETYGYTFGSGTRLTVV.

The chain recombines TRBV7-2 with TRBJ1-2; 8 bases match TRBD1. Per the germline V gene, CDR1 is SGHTA and CDR2 is FQGNSA. Losses at the gene ends were 5 bases for V and 4 bases for J; bases not matched to a gene: 9. The CDR3 extends over 15 amino acids. In DNA, the CDR3 is TGTGCCAGCAGCCGACGCGGACAGGGTATCTATGGCTACACCTTC. Amino acids: CASSRRGQGIYGYTF.

The chain employs TRBV27 and TRBJ2-1; 7 nucleotides align to TRBD2. The ends lost 5 bases at V and 8 bases at J; junction bases unmatched: 9. Germline V gene data show CDR1 as MNHEY and CDR2 as SMNVEV (reference sequence). The CDR3 consists of 14 residues. CDR3 nucleotides: TGTGCCAGCAGTCCCGGGATGGCGGGGGATGAGCAGTTCTTC. Translated, it gives CASSPGMAGDEQFF.

This chain links TRBV11-2 with TRBJ1-2, with unresolved D. The CDR3 is 14 amino acids. CDR1 is SGHAT, CDR2 FQNNGV, per germline. Deletions cut 3 bases from V and 0 bases from J, with 8 bases between. The CDR3 sequence: CASSFSQTNYGYTF. The DNA of the CDR3 is TGTGCCAGCAGCTTTTCACAGACTAACTATGGCTACACCTTC.

The chain has TRBV6-1 and TRBJ1-5, with a possible D match to TRBD1 (6 bases). CDR3 size: 15 residues. V was cut by 4 bases and J by 2 bases, with 12 bases left in between. The germline V gene encodes CDR1 MNHNS and CDR2 SASEGT. The CDR3 spells CASSGVAGGNQPQHF. In nucleotides, the CDR3 is TGTGCCAGCAGTGGGGTTGCAGGGGGCAATCAGCCCCAGCATTTT.

The rearrangement joins TRBV30 to TRBJ2-7; the match to TRBD1 covers 10 bases. Germline V gives CDR1 GTSNPN, CDR2 SVGIG (reference sequence). This CDR3 comprises 14 residues. V was clipped by 5 bases and J by 2 bases; unmatched bases: 6. As DNA, the CDR3 is TGTGCCTGGGAACCGGGACAGGGGCCCTACGAGCAGTACTTC. This translates into CAWEPGQGPYEQYF.

The CDR3 bases are TGTGCCAGCAGCACCCCGGAGGGCTCCTATAATTCACCCCTCCACTTT. Its protein is CASSTPEGSYNSPLHF. This sequence joins TRBV28 and TRBJ1-6; no reliable D call. V lost 6 bases and J lost 0, with 12 bases in between. The CDR3 has 16 amino acids. Germline V gives CDR1 MDHEN, CDR2 SYDVKM.

This rearrangement joins TRBV5-5 to TRBJ1-2; TRBD1 matches 7 bases. Germline values: CDR1 SGHKS, CDR2 YYEKEE (reference sequence). The CDR3 sequence is 14 residues long. J was trimmed by 7 bases and V by 4 bases; bases with no gene match: 10. The CDR3 bases are TGTGCCAGCAGCATTAATACAGGGGATTTTGGCTACACCTTC. Translating gives CASSINTGDFGYTF.

The rearrangement links TRBV2 to TRBJ1-6; D possibly corresponds to TRBD1 (5 bases). V was shortened by 3 bases and J by 14 bases, with 11 bases between the two germline ends. The CDR3 loop spans 12 amino acids. The germline gives CDR1 SNHLY, CDR2 FYNNEI. CDR3 in DNA: TGTGCCAGCAGTGAGGGGCAGGGCACCCTCCACTTT. It encodes CASSEGQGTLHF.